This T cell receptor beta chain was recovered during a study of blood T cell repertoires in COVID-19. Germline V gene lookup returns CDR1 LNHDA and CDR2 SQIVND (reference sequence). Trimming shortened V by 5 bases and J by 6 bases, and 17 bases separated the two germline ends. The CDR3 is 14 residues long. In this sample, this clone turned up once. Authors' data handling: Estimates of nucleated cell counts were drawn from the amplification of reference gene primers. Sequencing was performed with immunoSEQ multiplex PCR; in TCRdb, only in-frame clones are kept and a portion is missing. V, J and clone size derive from that table, while D and trimming were established from the DNA sequence. Among some 400,000 clones, 70% to 90% were seen once, and the ten largest hold about 10%.

This TCR derives from a woman aged 25 to 39 with COVID-19, enrolled during active disease. The material sequenced was peripheral blood. The chain uses TRBV19 and TRBJ2-7; tentatively, D is TRBD1 (5 bases). The DNA of the CDR3 is TGTGCCAGTAGTCAGTCTCAGGGCATCAGCGAGCAGTACTTC. As protein: CASSQSQGISEQYF.